The 32 T cell receptor beta chains reported below all come from one sample, sequenced in a study of blood T cells in healthy people across ages. Primed by a sample-barcoded 5' primer and a J-beta primer mix, a second PCR proceeded for 7 to 11 cycles. TCRdb itself ran the 5' RACE reads through MiXCR, one entry per CDR3 protein. In the table there are some 1,800,000 distinct CDR3 sequences, roughly 43% of which are singletons. The source material was blood. The source of these receptors is a human donor in good health.

The rearrangement uses TRBV5-1 and TRBJ2-1; D remains ambiguous. CDR3 size: 16 residues. Germline lookup yields CDR1 SGHRS and CDR2 YFSETQ. The V and J ends lost 0 bases and 0 bases respectively, with 10 bases between them. CDR3 DNA sequence: TGCGCCAGCAGCTTGGGGGTCGACCTCTCCTACAATGAGCAGTTCTTC. Encoded protein: CASSLGVDLSYNEQFF.

V is TRBV6-5 and J is TRBJ1-3, with a tentative D call TRBD1 (5 bases). This CDR3 has 12 residues. V lost 5 bases and J 8 bases, leaving 10 bases between the germline ends. Germline CDR1 MNHEY, CDR2 SVGAGI. The DNA for the CDR3 is TGTGCCAGCAGTCCGCAGGGACACACCATATATTTT. Its protein is CASSPQGHTIYF.

The chain uses TRBV7-9 and TRBJ1-4; the match to TRBD1 covers 9 bases. The CDR3 runs to 19 residues. Germline V lookup: CDR1 SEHNR, CDR2 FQNEAQ (reference sequence). Unmatched junction bases numbered 12, after V lost 4 bases and J lost 0 bases. The DNA for the CDR3 is TGTGCCAGCAGCTCGCCCCTGGACAGGGGTTCAGCAACTAATGAAAAACTGTTTTTT. Translating gives CASSSPLDRGSATNEKLFF.

This clonotype was seen at least ten times. The gene calls are TRBV4-3 and TRBJ2-6; 8 bases map to TRBD1. The CDR3 has 17 amino acids. CDR1 and CDR2 from the germline V gene are LGHNA and YSLEER. V shed 3 bases and J 0 bases; nucleotides not matched to a gene: 4. The CDR3 nucleotides are TGCGCCAGCAGCCAGAACACAGGGGGCTCTGGGGCCAACGTCCTGACTTTC. Translation: CASSQNTGGSGANVLTF.

The chain has TRBV15 and TRBJ2-5; 12 bases align to TRBD2. The J call is uncertain, as TRBJ2-7 better fits the DNA end. Germline V gives CDR1 LNHNV, CDR2 YYDKDF (reference sequence). This CDR3 has 16 residues. CDR3 nucleotides: TGTGCCACCAGCAGAGAGAGGACTAGCGGGACATACGAGCAGTACTTC. Translation gives CATSRERTSGTYEQYF.

The chain has TRBV5-1 and TRBJ2-5; D perhaps matches TRBD2 (5 bases). Trimming removed 0 bases from V and 3 bases from J, with 18 bases in between. This CDR3 has 17 residues. The germline V gene encodes CDR1 SGHRS and CDR2 YFSETQ. The CDR3 protein is CASSLESGLPFKETQYF. For the CDR3, the DNA is TGCGCCAGCAGCTTGGAATCTGGACTCCCCTTTAAAGAGACCCAGTACTTC.

In the case of this clonotype: This is likely a read error, given that the CDR3 carries no conserved phenylalanine or tryptophan at its end. The genes are TRBV10-3 and TRBJ2-5; D assignment may be TRBD1 or TRBD2 (7 bases each). In germline, CDR1 is ENHRY, CDR2 SYGVKD. Trimming left V 3 bases short and J 5 bases short, with 19 bases between. This CDR3 is built from 16 residues. CDR3 nucleotides: TGTGCCATCAGTGATGGGAGGGGGCGAAGCGGTGAGACCCAGTACTGC. It encodes CAISDGRGRSGETQYC.

This clonotype was recorded only once. Possible read error: a much larger clone is one base away. The chain is built from TRBV29-1 and TRBJ2-6, with 7 bases identical to TRBD2. Germline V gives CDR1 SQVTM, CDR2 ANQGSEA. The junction had 15 bases not matched to a gene; V was cut back by 7 bases and J by 0 bases. The CDR3 is 18 residues long. The CDR3 DNA follows: TGCAGCGCCCTCCCCGGGGCTAGCGGCGCCTCTGGGGCCAACGTCCTGACTTTC. Its protein product is CSALPGASGASGANVLTF.

This clonotype was seen a handful of times. This sequence joins TRBV27 and TRBJ2-5; D might be TRBD2 (7 bases). The germline V and J ends were trimmed by 0 bases and 5 bases, with 13 bases remaining between them. The CDR3 length is 15 residues. Germline CDR1 MNHEY, CDR2 SMNVEV (reference sequence). The CDR3: CASSLSLGGLETQYF. CDR3 in DNA: TGTGCCAGCAGTTTATCGCTCGGGGGGCTTGAGACCCAGTACTTC.

This clonotype has more than one count but fewer than ten. One end of the junction fails to match germline, which may point to a read error. The V gene is TRBV5-1, the J gene TRBJ2-3, with 14 positions matching TRBD2. The CDR3 has 17 residues. Germline-derived CDR1 and CDR2 are SGHRS and YFSETQ. For the CDR3, the DNA is TGCGCCAGCAGCCGGACTAGCGGGGGGCCCAGCATAGATACGCAGTATTTT. Translated, it gives CASSRTSGGPSIDTQYF.

The rearrangement joins TRBV6-1 to TRBJ2-1; 10 bases align to TRBD1. Losses at the gene ends were 1 base for V and 5 bases for J; bases not matched to a gene: 2. The CDR3 runs to 15 residues. CDR1 and CDR2 from the germline V gene are MNHNS and SASEGT. The CDR3 sequence: CASSEGTGGDNEQFF. The CDR3 coding sequence is TGTGCCAGCAGTGAAGGGACAGGGGGAGACAATGAGCAGTTCTTC.

In this sample, this clonotype turned up many times. The chain recombines TRBV7-8 with TRBJ1-2; D may be TRBD1 (5 bases). CDR1 and CDR2 (germline): SGHVS, FQNEAQ. Trimming shortened V by 5 bases and J by 2 bases, and 12 bases separated the two germline ends. This CDR3 is 14 amino acids long. CDR3 nucleotide sequence: TGTGCCAGCAGCCTAGGGACGGAGAACTATGGCTACACCTTC. It is translated as CASSLGTENYGYTF.

The chain uses TRBV20-1 and TRBJ2-1, with a possible D match to TRBD2 (6 bases). The CDR3 spans 17 residues. CDR1 is DFQATT and CDR2 is SNEGSKA in the germline V gene (reference sequence). With 4 bases removed from V and 0 bases from J, the gap between germline ends came to 19 bases. The CDR3 spells CSATRLLAESSYNEQFF. The CDR3 bases are TGCAGTGCTACCCGATTGTTAGCGGAAAGCTCCTACAATGAGCAGTTCTTC.

Worth noting for this clonotype: The junction does not match germline at one end; this may be a read error. V and J are TRBV7-9 and TRBJ2-3, with D perhaps TRBD2 (6 bases). This CDR3 contains 18 residues. Germline CDR1 reads SEHNR; CDR2 reads FQNEAQ (reference sequence). The CDR3 spells CTSSPRRSGAGITDTQYF. DNA of the CDR3: TGTACCAGCAGCCCACGTCGTTCTGGGGCGGGGATTACAGATACGCAGTATTTT.

V usage is TRBV5-6 and J usage is TRBJ1-2, with a weak D call TRBD1 (6 bases). The ends were cut back, 2 bases at V and 5 bases at J, with 13 bases in the middle. Germline-derived CDR1 and CDR2 are SGHDT and YYEEEE. This CDR3 has 14 residues. This CDR3 reads CASSFGGRVYGYTF. The CDR3 DNA reads TGTGCCAGCAGCTTTGGGGGGCGCGTGTATGGCTACACCTTC.

This clonotype occurred a few times. The chain recombines TRBV25-1 with TRBJ1-2; TRBD1 matches at 9 bases. The CDR3 extends over 15 amino acids. The germline V gene encodes CDR1 MGHDK and CDR2 SYGVNS. V gave up 5 bases and J gave up 8 bases; unmatched junction bases: 12. DNA of the CDR3: TGTGCCAGCAGTCTTCCGGGACAGGGAATTTACGGCTACACCTTC. Its protein product is CASSLPGQGIYGYTF.

This clonotype was observed once. The chain recombines TRBV6-5 with TRBJ2-1; TRBD2 agrees at 9 bases. Germline assignment: CDR1 MNHEY and CDR2 SVGAGI. The CDR3 has 15 residues. Germline trimming cut 6 bases from V and 8 bases from J; bases unmatched to any gene: 11. CDR3 DNA sequence: TGTGCCAGCAGGATTAGCGGGGGCCTTTGGGATGAGCAGTTCTTC. This sequence encodes CASRISGGLWDEQFF.

This sequence joins TRBV10-3 and TRBJ1-2; D gene ambiguous. The CDR3 contains 13 residues. Germline V gene data show CDR1 as ENHRY and CDR2 as SYGVKD. The germline V and J ends were trimmed by 3 bases and 8 bases, with 13 bases remaining between them. In DNA, the CDR3 is TGTGCCATCAGTGACAGCGCCCGAGGAGGCTACACCTTC. Amino acid sequence: CAISDSARGGYTF.

A word on this clonotype: One end of the junction varies from germline; a read error may be responsible. The chain links TRBV5-1 to TRBJ1-1; the match to TRBD1 covers 10 bases. The germline CDR1 and CDR2 sequences are SGHRS and YFSETQ. The CDR3 has 15 residues. This chain's CDR3 is CASSPRQGARSEVFF. CDR3 DNA: TGCGCCAGCAGCCCTAGACAGGGGGCGAGATCTGAAGTTTTCTTT.

The chain combines TRBV3-1 with TRBJ2-7; D not resolved. Trimming pared 4 bases from V and 3 bases from J, leaving 10 bases between. Germline CDR1 reads LGHDT; CDR2 reads YNNKEL (reference sequence). CDR3 length equals 13 residues. In DNA, the CDR3 is TGTGCCAGCAGCCCTTATCGCAGCTACGAGCAGTACTTC. Translated, it gives CASSPYRSYEQYF.

The chain employs TRBV6-1 and TRBJ1-1; D ambiguous. V lost 6 bases and J lost 1, with 21 bases in between. The V gene's germline CDR1 is MNHNS and CDR2 SASEGT. The CDR3 loop spans 17 amino acids. CDR3 in amino acids: CASRTYMVLERNTEAFF. CDR3 in DNA: TGTGCCAGCAGGACATATATGGTCCTAGAAAGGAACACTGAAGCTTTCTTT.

In its sample, this clonotype was seen a few times. This chain uses TRBV7-8 with TRBJ2-3, with D perhaps given as TRBD1 or TRBD2 (5 bases each). Germline V lookup: CDR1 SGHVS, CDR2 FQNEAQ. V was cut by 5 bases and J by 3 bases, with 15 bases left in between. The CDR3 is made up of 15 amino acids. CDR3 sequence: CASSKGPDVTDTQYF. CDR3 sequence (DNA): TGTGCCAGCAGCAAGGGACCTGATGTAACAGATACGCAGTATTTT.

This clonotype was found a few times. The chain recombines TRBV5-1 with TRBJ2-4, with D perhaps matching TRBD2 (5 bases). Germline CDR1 SGHRS, CDR2 YFSETQ. V was cut by 6 bases and J by 0 bases, with 28 bases left in between. This CDR3 is 20 amino acids long. CDR3 in amino acids: CASTSGEREWTPLAKNIQYF. The CDR3, as DNA: TGCGCCAGCACCTCCGGGGAAAGGGAATGGACTCCTCTAGCCAAAAACATTCAGTACTTC.

This sequence joins TRBV20-1 and TRBJ1-2; D is unclear. The CDR3 loop spans 13 amino acids. The V end lost 5 bases, the J end lost 0 bases, and 10 bases lay between the germline ends. Per germline, CDR1 DFQATT and CDR2 SNEGSKA (reference sequence). CDR3 amino acids: CSAEATSNYGYTF. In nucleotides, the CDR3 is TGCAGTGCTGAGGCCACCTCTAACTATGGCTACACCTTC.

This chain links TRBV7-8 with TRBJ2-2, with TRBD1 identical over 12 bases. The CDR3 length is 15 residues. Looked up from germline, CDR1 is SGHVS and CDR2 is FQNEAQ. J was trimmed by 6 bases and V by 6 bases; bases with no gene match: 5. The DNA for the CDR3 is TGTGCCAGCAGAAGGGACAGGGGGCGCCCCGGGGAGCTGTTTTTT. Translation: CASRRDRGRPGELFF.

The CDR3 coding sequence is TGTGCCAGCAGCTTAGTTGCGGGGACAGGGACAGGGGCGGCAGATACGCAGTATTTT. Its translation is CASSLVAGTGTGAADTQYF. The chain joins TRBV7-2 to TRBJ2-3; 10 bases align to TRBD1. Germline V gene data show CDR1 as SGHTA and CDR2 as FQGNSA. V shed 1 base, J shed 4 bases, and the junction held 14 bases outside the gene matches. The CDR3 has 19 amino acids.

This clonotype was found a few times. V gene TRBV24-1 combines with J gene TRBJ2-1, with 7 bases that match TRBD1. V lost 7 bases and J lost 8; bases outside the gene matches: 4. The CDR3 contains 12 residues. Germline V gives CDR1 KGHDR, CDR2 SFDVKD. CDR3 amino acids: CATRYQGDEQFF. The CDR3 DNA reads TGTGCCACCAGATACCAGGGGGATGAGCAGTTCTTC.

In this sample, this clonotype turned up a few times. This sequence joins TRBV12-3 or TRBV12-4 and TRBJ1-2; 9 positions agree with TRBD1. The CDR3 length is 14 residues. After removal of 5 bases from V and 5 bases from J, the junction contained 6 bases not matched to a gene. CDR3 nucleotides: TGTGCCAGCAGTCCACAGGGACAGGGATATGGCTACACCTTC. This encodes CASSPQGQGYGYTF.

A few counts support this clonotype. This chain joins TRBV11-2 and TRBJ1-6; D may be TRBD1 (5 bases). CDR3 length equals 14 residues. Per the germline V gene, CDR1 is SGHAT and CDR2 is FQNNGV. Trimming cost V 7 bases and J 2 bases, with 9 bases left between them. The CDR3 reads CASTGTAYNSPLHF. As DNA, the CDR3 is TGTGCCAGCACTGGGACGGCCTATAATTCACCCCTCCACTTT.

This clonotype was counted only a few times. This chain connects TRBV2 to TRBJ2-3; possibly TRBD1 or TRBD2 for D (5 bases each). The CDR3 sequence is 15 residues long. Germline CDR1 is SNHLY and CDR2 is FYNNEI. Trimming pared 4 bases from V and 3 bases from J, leaving 14 bases between. CDR3: CASSARDLLTDTQYF. DNA for the CDR3: TGTGCCAGCAGTGCCCGGGACCTTTTGACAGATACGCAGTATTTT.

The chain employs TRBV28 and TRBJ2-7; D might be TRBD1 (6 bases). CDR1 and CDR2 (germline): MDHEN, SYDVKM. Trimming stripped 8 bases from V and 3 bases from J, with 14 bases between. CDR3 length: 13 amino acids. Written as DNA, the CDR3 is TGTGCCAGCCGCATCAGGACAGACTACGAGCAGTACTTC. Translation: CASRIRTDYEQYF.

The chain joins TRBV14 to TRBJ2-2, with D uncertain. V lost 8 bases and J lost 7, with 23 bases in between. The CDR3 sequence is 16 residues long. The germline V gene encodes CDR1 SGHDN and CDR2 FVKESK. This chain's CDR3 is CASSSQVSAMRGELFF. The DNA of the CDR3 is TGTGCCAGCTCATCCCAGGTATCCGCGATGCGCGGGGAGCTGTTTTTT. Full variable domain (outside the CDR3, taken from reference TRBV14 and TRBJ2-2): EAGVTQFPSHSVIEKGQTVTLRCDPISGHDNLYWYRRVMGKEIKFLLHFVKESKQDESGMPNNRFLAERTGGTYSTLKVQPAELEDSGVYFCASSSQVSAMRGELFFGEGSRLTVL.